The entry below describes one TCR beta chain. What it binds is unknown. Primers used in a second PCR of about 6 to 11 cycles were a sample-barcoded 5' primer and a J-beta primer mix. All cDNA molecules were each tagged by a template-switch adaptor with 12 random nucleotides. Each CDR3 protein gets one entry after TCRdb re-called the 5' RACE reads with MiXCR. Among around 2 million distinct CDR3 sequences listed, roughly two fifths were seen once. This entry is derived from a study of blood T cells in healthy people across ages. General study points: Strong correlation was found linking TCR beta diversity to naive T cell percentage. Versus aged donors, long-lived donors had higher diversity and more naive CD4+ cells. Older individuals had lower TCR beta diversity per million T cells (the decline was roughly linear).

Germline assignment: CDR1 MGHRA and CDR2 YSYEKL. The CDR3 sequence is 16 residues long. V dropped 1 base and J dropped 7; count of bases not matched to a gene: 11. This TCR was sampled from a human donor in good health. The chain is built from TRBV4-1 and TRBJ2-7; 9 bases are a match to TRBD2. What was sequenced was blood. The CDR3 reads CASSQGRSSGAGEQYF. DNA of the CDR3: TGCGCCAGCAGCCAAGGTCGGTCTAGCGGGGCCGGAGAGCAGTACTTC.